This T cell receptor (beta chain) was found in a study of human T cells and chemical hapten exposure. Study context: In the approximately 24-week study, patients were dosed weekly with diphenylcyclopropenone on the scalp throughout.

This clonotype was recorded a few times. The library gave individual cDNA molecules unique molecular identifiers. Original processing notes: Samples ranged from roughly 23,224 to 700,000 TCRs, with a median of roughly 93,000. From the RACE reads, TCRdb called clonotypes with MiXCR, one entry per CDR3 protein. The V and J calls here are based on TCRdb, not the publication. The table lists 300,000 to 450,000 distinct CDR3 sequences, roughly 5.3% of them singletons. The CDR3 runs to 14 residues. CDR1 is MDHEN, CDR2 SYDVKM, per germline. V was cut by 4 bases and J by 6 bases, with 13 bases left in between. Specified time point: pre-sensitization, week 0. As for treatment: therapeutic diphenylcyclopropenone sensitization with weekly scalp DPC. The authors extracted total RNA from unfractionated whole blood.

This TCR derives from a woman in her fifties or sixties with alopecia areata. Some clones in this sample may be carry-over from other donors' samples. V is TRBV28 and J is TRBJ2-1, with D tentatively TRBD2 (5 bases). The specimen comprised whole blood, sampled in connection with sensitization to the hapten diphenylcyclopropenone (DPC). CDR3 protein: CASSYSGSANEQFF. CDR3 DNA sequence: TGTGCCAGCAGTTACTCGGGATCTGCCAATGAGCAGTTCTTC.